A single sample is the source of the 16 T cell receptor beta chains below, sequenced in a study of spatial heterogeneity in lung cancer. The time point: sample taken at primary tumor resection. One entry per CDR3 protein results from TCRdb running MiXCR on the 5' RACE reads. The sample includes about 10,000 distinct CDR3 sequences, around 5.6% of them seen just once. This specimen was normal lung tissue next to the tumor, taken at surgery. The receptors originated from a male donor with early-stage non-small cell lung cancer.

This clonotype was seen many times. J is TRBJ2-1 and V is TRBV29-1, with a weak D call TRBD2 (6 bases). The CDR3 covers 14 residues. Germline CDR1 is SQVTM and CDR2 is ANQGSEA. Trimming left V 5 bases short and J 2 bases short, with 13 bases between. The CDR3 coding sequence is TGCAGCGTTCGGCGGGACGCTACCTACAATGAGCAGTTCTTC. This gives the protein CSVRRDATYNEQFF.

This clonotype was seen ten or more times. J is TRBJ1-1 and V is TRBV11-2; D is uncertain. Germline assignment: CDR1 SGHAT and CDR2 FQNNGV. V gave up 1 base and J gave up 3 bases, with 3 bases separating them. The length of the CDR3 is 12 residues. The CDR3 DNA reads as TGTGCCAGCAGCTTAGTTCACACTGAAGCTTTCTTT. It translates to CASSLVHTEAFF.

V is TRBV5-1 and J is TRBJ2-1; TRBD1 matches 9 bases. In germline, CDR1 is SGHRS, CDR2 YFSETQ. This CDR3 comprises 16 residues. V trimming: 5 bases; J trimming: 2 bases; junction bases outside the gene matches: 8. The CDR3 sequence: CASRLAGTGTYNEQFF. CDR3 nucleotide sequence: TGCGCCAGCAGACTGGCTGGGACAGGGACCTACAATGAGCAGTTCTTC.

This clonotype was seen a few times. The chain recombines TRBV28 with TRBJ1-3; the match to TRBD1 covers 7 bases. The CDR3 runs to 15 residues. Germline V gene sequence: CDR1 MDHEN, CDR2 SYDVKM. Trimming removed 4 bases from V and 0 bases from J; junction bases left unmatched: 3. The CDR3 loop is CASSWDSLSGNTIYF. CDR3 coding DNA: TGTGCCAGCAGTTGGGACAGTCTCTCTGGAAACACCATATATTTT.

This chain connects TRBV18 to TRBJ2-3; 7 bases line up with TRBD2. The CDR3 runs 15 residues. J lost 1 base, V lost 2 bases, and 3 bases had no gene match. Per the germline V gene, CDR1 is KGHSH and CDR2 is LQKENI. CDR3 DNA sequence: TGTGCCAGCTCACCAATGGCGGGGGGCACAGATACGCAGTATTTT. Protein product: CASSPMAGGTDTQYF.

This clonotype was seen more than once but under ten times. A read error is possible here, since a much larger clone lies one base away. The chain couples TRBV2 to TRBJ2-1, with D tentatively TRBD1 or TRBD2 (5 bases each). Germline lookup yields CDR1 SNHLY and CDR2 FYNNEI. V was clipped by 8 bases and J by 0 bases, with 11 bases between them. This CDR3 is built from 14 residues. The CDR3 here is CASGRDGSYNEQFF. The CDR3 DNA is TGTGCCAGCGGTAGGGACGGCTCCTACAATGAGCAGTTCTTC.

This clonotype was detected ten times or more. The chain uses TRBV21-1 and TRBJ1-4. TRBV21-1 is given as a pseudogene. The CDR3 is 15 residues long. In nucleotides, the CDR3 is TGTGCCAGCAGCCTAAATCAGCTAGCTAATGAAAAACTGTTTTTT. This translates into CASSLNQLANEKLFF.

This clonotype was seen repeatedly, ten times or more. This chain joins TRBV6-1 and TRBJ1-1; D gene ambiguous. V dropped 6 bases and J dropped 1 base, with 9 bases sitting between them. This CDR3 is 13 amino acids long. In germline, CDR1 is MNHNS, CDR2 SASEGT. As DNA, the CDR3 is TGTGCCAGCAGGAGGGCCTCGAACACTGAAGCTTTCTTT. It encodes CASRRASNTEAFF.

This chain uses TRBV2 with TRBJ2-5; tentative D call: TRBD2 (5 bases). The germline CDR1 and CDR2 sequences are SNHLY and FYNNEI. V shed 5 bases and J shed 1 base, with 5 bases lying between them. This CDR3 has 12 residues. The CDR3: CASSRGQETQYF. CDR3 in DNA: TGTGCCAGCAGTCGGGGCCAAGAGACCCAGTACTTC.

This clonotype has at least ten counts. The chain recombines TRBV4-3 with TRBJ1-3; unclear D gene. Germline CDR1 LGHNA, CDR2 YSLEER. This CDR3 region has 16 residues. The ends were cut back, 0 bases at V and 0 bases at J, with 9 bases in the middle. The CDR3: CASSQDREVSGNTIYF. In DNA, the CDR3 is TGCGCCAGCAGCCAAGATCGGGAAGTCTCTGGAAACACCATATATTTT.

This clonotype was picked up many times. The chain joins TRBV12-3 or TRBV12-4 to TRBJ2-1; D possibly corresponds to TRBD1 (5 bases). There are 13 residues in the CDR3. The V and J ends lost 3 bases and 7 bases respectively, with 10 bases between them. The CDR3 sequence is CASSLATVNEQFF. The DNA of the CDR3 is TGTGCCAGCAGTTTGGCGACAGTTAATGAGCAGTTCTTC.

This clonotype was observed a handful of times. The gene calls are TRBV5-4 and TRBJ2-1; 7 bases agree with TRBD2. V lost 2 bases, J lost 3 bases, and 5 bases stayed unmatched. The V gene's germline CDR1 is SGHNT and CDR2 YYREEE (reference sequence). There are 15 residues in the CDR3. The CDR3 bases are TGTGCCAGCAGCTTTACTAGCGATAGCTACAATGAGCAGTTCTTC. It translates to CASSFTSDSYNEQFF.

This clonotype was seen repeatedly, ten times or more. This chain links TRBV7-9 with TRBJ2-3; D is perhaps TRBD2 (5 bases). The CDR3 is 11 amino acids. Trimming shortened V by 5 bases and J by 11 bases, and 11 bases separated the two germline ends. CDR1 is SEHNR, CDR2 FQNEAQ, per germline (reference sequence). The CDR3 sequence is CASSPAVGQYF. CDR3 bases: TGTGCCAGCAGCCCAGCGGTCGGGCAGTATTTT.

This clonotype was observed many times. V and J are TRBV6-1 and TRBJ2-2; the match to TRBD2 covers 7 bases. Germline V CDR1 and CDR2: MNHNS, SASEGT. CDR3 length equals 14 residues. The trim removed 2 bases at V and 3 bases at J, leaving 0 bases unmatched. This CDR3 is CASSELADTGELFF. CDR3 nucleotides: TGTGCCAGCAGTGAACTAGCGGACACCGGGGAGCTGTTTTTT.

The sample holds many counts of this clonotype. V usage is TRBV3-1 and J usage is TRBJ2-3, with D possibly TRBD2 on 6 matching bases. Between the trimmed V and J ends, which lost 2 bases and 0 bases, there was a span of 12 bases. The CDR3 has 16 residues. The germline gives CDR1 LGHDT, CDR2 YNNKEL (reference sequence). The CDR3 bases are TGTGCCAGCAGCCAATTTAGCGGCGGGAGCACAGATACGCAGTATTTT. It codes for CASSQFSGGSTDTQYF.

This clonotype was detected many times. The CDR3 region is CASSPRGEDTQYF. Written as DNA, the CDR3 is TGTGCCAGCTCACCGCGCGGGGAAGATACGCAGTATTTT. J is TRBJ2-3 and V is TRBV18, with a tentative D call TRBD2 (6 bases). There are 13 residues in the CDR3. The V end was cut by 3 bases, the J end by 5 bases, with 9 bases between. Looked up from germline, CDR1 is KGHSH and CDR2 is LQKENI.